One TCR beta chain is described in this entry. No antigen is known for it. CDR1 and CDR2 (germline): SGHRS, YFSETQ. This CDR3 region has 17 residues. The source of the sample is a study of cytomegalovirus exposure and HLA in healthy donors. A multiplex PCR was run with 60 Vbeta primers and 13 Jbeta primers. As processed by the authors: Around 83 million unique TCR beta chains, 8.5 million to 14 million shared, were counted in a later analysis. The repertoire was sequenced with immunoSEQ multiplex PCR; TCRdb's copy has only in-frame clones and lacks some. V and J calls plus clone size are reproduced from that table; the DNA served to infer D and trimming. The data contain roughly 160,000 clones, around 82% of them singletons. Study conclusions and caveats: Within a later analysis, the majority of CMV-associated TCR beta chains appeared HLA-restricted. It was shown in a later analysis that HLA-associated TCR beta chains were more clonally expanded than other, equally common chains.

The TCR was taken from a man younger than 40 in good health and CMV-seronegative. Material: PBMCs. This rearrangement joins TRBV5-1 to TRBJ2-5, with a weak D call TRBD2 (5 bases). The J call is in doubt because the DNA end fits TRBJ2-7 better. The CDR3 coding sequence is TGCGCCAGCAGCTTGGTTTCGGCCGGGATGAGCTCCTACGAGCAGTACTTC. It encodes CASSLVSAGMSSYEQYF.